A selection of T cell receptor beta chains follows, all from one sample in a study of shared clonotypes between healthy human individuals. Method: immunoSEQ multiplex PCR; TCRdb's copy keeps in-frame clones and lacks some. The sample has approximately 530,000 clones; almost 97% are singletons. Sequencing was carried out using naive CD4+ T cells sorted from blood. The origin of the receptors is a woman in her 30s in good health. Each CDR3 is given with its conserved first and last residue. D genes are given only for firm matches. Clone size, where shown, is once, few, many, or a class for clones that have expanded.

j_call v_call clone_size d_call cdr3_aa cdr3_nt
TRBJ1-2 TRBV5-1 NA NA CASSTFSGHGSYGYTF TGCGCCAGCAGCACCTTTTCGGGACATGGGAGCTATGGCTACACCTTC
TRBJ2-1 TRBV5-1 NA NA CASSLAASVGGHEQFF TGCGCCAGCAGCTTGGCCGCATCGGTCGGGGGTCATGAGCAGTTCTTC
TRBJ2-1 TRBV28 NA TRBD2 CASGLAVSPRGNEQFF TGTGCCAGCGGACTAGCGGTCTCCCCAAGGGGCAATGAGCAGTTCTTC
TRBJ1-2 TRBV19 NA NA CASSSPKKVGDIYGYTF TGTGCCAGTAGTTCCCCGAAAAAGGTCGGGGACATCTATGGCTACACCTTC
TRBJ2-1 TRBV27 NA TRBD1 CASSNPRDRSRMNEQFF TGTGCCAGCAGCAACCCCCGGGACAGAAGTAGAATGAATGAGCAGTTCTTC
TRBJ2-7 TRBV4-2 NA NA CASSRTGTLHYEQYF TGTGCCAGCAGCCGTACCGGGACTTTGCATTACGAGCAGTACTTC
TRBJ1-3 TRBV28 NA NA CATSGNTIYF TGTGCCACCTCTGGAAACACCATATATTTT
TRBJ1-1 TRBV7-9 NA NA CASRKTSGQEAEAFF TGTGCCAGCAGGAAAACATCAGGTCAGGAGGCTGAAGCTTTCTTT
TRBJ2-7 TRBV4-1 NA NA CASSQSSGQEFYEQYF TGCGCCAGCAGCCAGTCCTCGGGGCAGGAGTTCTACGAGCAGTACTTC
TRBJ2-5 TRBV19 NA NA CASSTRGTPGLSRETQYF TGTGCCAGTAGTACCCGAGGGACACCCGGATTAAGTCGAGAGACCCAGTACTTC
TRBJ1-1 TRBV5-1 NA NA CASSLAVGSFGNTEAFF TGCGCCAGCAGCTTGGCGGTAGGGAGTTTTGGGAACACTGAAGCTTTCTTT
TRBJ1-2 TRBV7-9 NA NA CASSSNGGLSDTDYGYTF TGTGCCAGCAGCTCCAACGGCGGGCTCTCGGACACCGACTATGGCTACACCTTC
TRBJ2-1 TRBV15 NA TRBD2 CATSRELSGRFQFF TGTGCCACCAGCAGAGAGCTTAGCGGGAGGTTCCAGTTCTTC
TRBJ1-2 TRBV6-5 NA NA CASSYDGNYGYTF TGTGCCAGCAGTTACGACGGGAACTATGGCTACACCTTC
TRBJ2-7 TRBV18 NA TRBD2 CASSPRTSGAHREQYF TGTGCCAGCTCACCTCGGACTAGTGGGGCCCATAGGGAGCAGTACTTC
TRBJ1-1 TRBV19 NA TRBD1 CASLTGASNTEAFF TGTGCCAGTCTTACAGGGGCGAGCAACACTGAAGCTTTCTTT
TRBJ2-7 TRBV13 NA NA CASSLGSGYYEQYF TGTGCCAGCAGCTTAGGCTCAGGGTATTACGAGCAGTACTTC
TRBJ1-1 TRBV11-2 NA NA CASSLGYEAFF TGTGCCAGCAGCTTAGGATATGAAGCTTTCTTT
TRBJ2-1 TRBV27 NA NA CASSRPGQSYNEQFF TGTGCCAGCAGTAGACCCGGACAGTCCTACAATGAGCAGTTCTTC
TRBJ1-2 TRBV29-1 NA NA CSVELFSTGEYGYTF TGCAGCGTTGAACTCTTTTCGACAGGAGAATATGGCTACACCTTC
TRBJ2-2 TRBV7-9 NA NA CASSFGSIDTGELFF TGTGCCAGCAGCTTTGGATCAATTGACACCGGGGAGCTGTTTTTT
TRBJ2-7 TRBV5-4 NA NA CASSRYFDSYEQYF TGTGCCAGCAGCCGGTACTTTGACTCCTACGAGCAGTACTTC
TRBJ2-7 TRBV7-2 NA TRBD2 CASSRSLAANSYEQYF TGTGCCAGCAGCCGGTCACTAGCGGCTAACTCCTACGAGCAGTACTTC
TRBJ2-7 TRBV6-6 NA TRBD2 CASSQGLAGSLYEQYF TGTGCCAGCAGTCAAGGACTAGCGGGCTCCCTCTACGAGCAGTACTTC
TRBJ2-7 TRBV29-1 NA TRBD2 CSVRTRKAYEQYF TGCAGCGTCCGGACTAGGAAGGCGTACGAGCAGTACTTC
TRBJ2-7 TRBV29-1 few NA CSVITSYEQYF TGCAGCGTTATCACCTCCTACGAGCAGTACTTC
TRBJ2-7 TRBV11-2 NA NA CASSPTPTRGEQYF TGTGCCAGCAGCCCCACTCCAACACGGGGCGAGCAGTACTTC
TRBJ2-1 TRBV2 NA NA CASSEMGQAYNEQFF TGTGCCAGCAGTGAAATGGGACAAGCCTACAATGAGCAGTTCTTC
TRBJ2-7 TRBV28 NA TRBD2 CASSLFRIAGREQYF TGTGCCAGCAGTTTATTCAGGATAGCGGGACGCGAGCAGTACTTC
TRBJ1-1 TRBV25-1 NA NA CASRPVANTEAFF TGTGCCAGCCGGCCCGTGGCCAACACTGAAGCTTTCTTT
TRBJ1-5 TRBV6-1 NA NA CASSISNQPQHF TGTGCCAGCAGCATTAGCAATCAGCCCCAGCATTTT
TRBJ2-1 TRBV7-7 NA TRBD1 CASSENRGQGRDEQFF TGTGCCAGCAGCGAGAATAGGGGACAGGGTAGGGATGAGCAGTTCTTC
TRBJ1-5 TRBV6-1 NA NA CASSAYLRDQPQHF TGTGCCAGCAGTGCCTACCTGCGAGATCAGCCCCAGCATTTT
TRBJ2-7 TRBV28 NA NA CASSQLGRSSYEQYF TGTGCCAGCAGTCAGTTGGGCAGGAGTTCCTACGAGCAGTACTTC
TRBJ1-6 TRBV9 NA TRBD1 CASRGTGTSPLHF TGTGCCAGCAGGGGGACAGGGACATCACCCCTCCACTTT
TRBJ1-2 TRBV20-1 NA NA CSARAALGYTF TGCAGTGCGAGGGCGGCCTTGGGCTACACCTTC
TRBJ2-1 TRBV7-9 NA TRBD1 CASSFGQGTYNEQFF TGTGCCAGCAGCTTTGGACAGGGAACCTACAATGAGCAGTTCTTC
TRBJ2-1 TRBV29-1 NA TRBD2 CSVETRLASYNEQFF TGCAGCGTTGAAACGCGACTAGCATCCTACAATGAGCAGTTCTTC
TRBJ1-1 TRBV6-6 once NA CASSLQGAEAFF TGTGCCAGCAGTTTACAGGGCGCTGAAGCTTTCTTT
TRBJ2-5 TRBV9 once TRBD2 CASSVGAGGGETQYF TGTGCCAGCAGCGTAGGAGCGGGAGGCGGGGAGACCCAGTACTTC